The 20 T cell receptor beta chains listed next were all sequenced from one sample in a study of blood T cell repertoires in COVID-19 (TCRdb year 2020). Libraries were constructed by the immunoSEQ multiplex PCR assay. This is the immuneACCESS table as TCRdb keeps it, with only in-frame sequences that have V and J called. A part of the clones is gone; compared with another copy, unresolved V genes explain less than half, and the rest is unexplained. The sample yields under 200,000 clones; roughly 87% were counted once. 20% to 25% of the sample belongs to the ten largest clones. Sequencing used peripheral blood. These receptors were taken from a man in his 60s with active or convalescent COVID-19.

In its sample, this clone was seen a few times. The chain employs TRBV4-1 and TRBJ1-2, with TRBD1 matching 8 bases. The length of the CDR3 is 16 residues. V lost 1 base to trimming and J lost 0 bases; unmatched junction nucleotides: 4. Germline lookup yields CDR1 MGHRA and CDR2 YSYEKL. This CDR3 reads CASSQGGQGSNYGYTF. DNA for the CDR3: TGCGCCAGCAGCCAAGGAGGACAGGGTTCTAACTATGGCTACACCTTC.

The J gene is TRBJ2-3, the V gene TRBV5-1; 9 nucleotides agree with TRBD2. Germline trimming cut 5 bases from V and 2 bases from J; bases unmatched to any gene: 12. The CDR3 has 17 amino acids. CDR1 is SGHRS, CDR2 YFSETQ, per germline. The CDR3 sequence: CASSPLHSGGNTDTQYF. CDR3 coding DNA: TGCGCCAGCAGTCCGCTGCATAGCGGGGGAAACACAGATACGCAGTATTTT.

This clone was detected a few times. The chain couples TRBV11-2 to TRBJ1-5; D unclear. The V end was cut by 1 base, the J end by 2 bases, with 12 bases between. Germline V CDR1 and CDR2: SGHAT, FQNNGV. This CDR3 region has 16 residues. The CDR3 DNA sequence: TGTGCCAGCAGCTTAGCGGGGAATATACGCAATCAGCCCCAGCATTTT. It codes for CASSLAGNIRNQPQHF. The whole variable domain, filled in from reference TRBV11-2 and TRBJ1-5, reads EAGVAQSPRYKIIEKRQSVAFWCNPISGHATLYWYQQILGQGPKLLIQFQNNGVVDDSQLPKDRFSAERLKGVDSTLKIQPAKLEDSAVYLCASSLAGNIRNQPQHFGDGTRLSIL.

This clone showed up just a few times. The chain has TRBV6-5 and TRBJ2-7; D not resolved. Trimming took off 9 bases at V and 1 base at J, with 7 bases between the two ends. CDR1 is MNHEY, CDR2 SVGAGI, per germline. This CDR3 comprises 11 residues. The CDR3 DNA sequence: TGTGCCAGTACTGCTTCCTACGAGCAGTACTTC. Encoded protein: CASTASYEQYF.

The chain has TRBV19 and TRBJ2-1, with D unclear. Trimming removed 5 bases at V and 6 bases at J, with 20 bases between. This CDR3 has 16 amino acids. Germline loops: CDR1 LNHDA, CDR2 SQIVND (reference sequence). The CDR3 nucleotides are TGTGCCAGTAGTTTCCATAATGGCGGCCTCCCCAATGAGCAGTTCTTC. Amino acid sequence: CASSFHNGGLPNEQFF.

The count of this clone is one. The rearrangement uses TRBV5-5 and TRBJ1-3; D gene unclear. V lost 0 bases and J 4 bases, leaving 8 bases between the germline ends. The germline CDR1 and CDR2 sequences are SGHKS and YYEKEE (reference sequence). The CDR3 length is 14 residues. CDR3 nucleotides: TGTGCCAGCAGCTTGGTACAGATAGGAAACACCATATATTTT. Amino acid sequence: CASSLVQIGNTIYF.

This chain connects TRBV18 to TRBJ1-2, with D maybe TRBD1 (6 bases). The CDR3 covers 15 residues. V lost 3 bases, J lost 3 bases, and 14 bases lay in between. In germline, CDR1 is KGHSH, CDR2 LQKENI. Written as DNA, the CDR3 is TGTGCCAGCTCACCTCCAGGGGCTTTGGACTATGGCTACACCTTC. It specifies CASSPPGALDYGYTF.

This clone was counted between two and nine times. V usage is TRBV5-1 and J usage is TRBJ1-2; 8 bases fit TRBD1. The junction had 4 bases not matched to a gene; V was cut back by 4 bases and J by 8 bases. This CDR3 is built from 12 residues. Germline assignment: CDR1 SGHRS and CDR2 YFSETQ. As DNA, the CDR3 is TGCGCCAGCAGCAACACAGGGGGAGGCTACACCTTC. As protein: CASSNTGGGYTF.

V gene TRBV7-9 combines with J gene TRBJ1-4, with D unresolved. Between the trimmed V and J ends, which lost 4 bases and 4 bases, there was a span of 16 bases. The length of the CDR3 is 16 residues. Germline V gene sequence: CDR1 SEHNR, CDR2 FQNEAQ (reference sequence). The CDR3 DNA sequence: TGTGCCAGCAGCTCGACTTTTTCCGCCGGTAATGAAAAACTGTTTTTT. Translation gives CASSSTFSAGNEKLFF.

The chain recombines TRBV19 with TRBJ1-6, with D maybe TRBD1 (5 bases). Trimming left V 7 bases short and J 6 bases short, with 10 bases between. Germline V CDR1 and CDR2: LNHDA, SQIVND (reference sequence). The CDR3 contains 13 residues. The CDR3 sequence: CASKLQGNSPLHF. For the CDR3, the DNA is TGTGCCAGTAAACTCCAGGGTAATTCACCCCTCCACTTT.

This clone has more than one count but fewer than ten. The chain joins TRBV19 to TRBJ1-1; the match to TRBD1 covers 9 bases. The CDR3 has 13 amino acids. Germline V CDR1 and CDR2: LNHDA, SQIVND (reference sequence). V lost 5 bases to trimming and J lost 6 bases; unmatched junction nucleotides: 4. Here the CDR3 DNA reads TGTGCCAGTAGTGACAGGGGGTACGCTGAAGCTTTCTTT. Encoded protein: CASSDRGYAEAFF.

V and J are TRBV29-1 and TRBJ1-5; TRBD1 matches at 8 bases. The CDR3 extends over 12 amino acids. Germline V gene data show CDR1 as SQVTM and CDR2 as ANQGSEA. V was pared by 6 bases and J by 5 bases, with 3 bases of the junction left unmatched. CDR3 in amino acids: CSVAQGDQPQHF. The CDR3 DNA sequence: TGCAGCGTAGCACAGGGGGATCAGCCCCAGCATTTT.

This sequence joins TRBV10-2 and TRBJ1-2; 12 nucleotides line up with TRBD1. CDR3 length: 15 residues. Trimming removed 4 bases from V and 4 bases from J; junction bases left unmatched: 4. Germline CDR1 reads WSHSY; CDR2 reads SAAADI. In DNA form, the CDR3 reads TGCGCCAGCAGTGGAGGGACAGGGGGCGTCTATGGCTACACCTTC. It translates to CASSGGTGGVYGYTF.

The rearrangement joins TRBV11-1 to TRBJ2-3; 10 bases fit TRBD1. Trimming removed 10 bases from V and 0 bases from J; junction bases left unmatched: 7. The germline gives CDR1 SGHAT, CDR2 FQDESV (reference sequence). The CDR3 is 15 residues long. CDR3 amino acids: CATRDRGVSTDTQYF. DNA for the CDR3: TGTGCCACTCGGGACAGGGGAGTGAGCACAGATACGCAGTATTTT.

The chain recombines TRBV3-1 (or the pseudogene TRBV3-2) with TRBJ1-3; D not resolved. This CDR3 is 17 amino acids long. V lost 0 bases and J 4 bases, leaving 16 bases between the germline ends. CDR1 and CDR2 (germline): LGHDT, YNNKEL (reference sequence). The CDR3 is CASSQDWSGGSGNTIYF. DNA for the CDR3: TGTGCCAGCAGCCAAGATTGGTCTGGAGGTTCCGGAAACACCATATATTTT.

Here the CDR3 reads CASSLEGTGIEGTQYF. The CDR3 DNA reads TGCGCCAGCAGCTTGGAAGGGACAGGGATTGAGGGGACCCAGTACTTC. J is TRBJ2-5 and V is TRBV5-1; 9 nucleotides agree with TRBD1. V trimming: 0 bases; J trimming: 7 bases; junction bases outside the gene matches: 10. The length of the CDR3 is 16 residues. Germline assignment: CDR1 SGHRS and CDR2 YFSETQ.

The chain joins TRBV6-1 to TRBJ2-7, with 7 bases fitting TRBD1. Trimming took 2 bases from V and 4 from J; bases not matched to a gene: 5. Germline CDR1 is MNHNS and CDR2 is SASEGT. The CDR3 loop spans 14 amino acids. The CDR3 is CASSEFGTEYEQYF. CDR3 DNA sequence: TGTGCCAGCAGTGAATTCGGGACAGAGTACGAGCAGTACTTC.

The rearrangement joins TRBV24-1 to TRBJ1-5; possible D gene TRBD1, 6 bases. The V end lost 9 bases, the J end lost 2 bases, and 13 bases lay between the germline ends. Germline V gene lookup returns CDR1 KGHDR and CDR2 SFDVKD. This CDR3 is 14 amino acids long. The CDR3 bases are TGTGCCACCGGGGGCGGCAGTCGCAATCAGCCCCAGCATTTT. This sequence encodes CATGGGSRNQPQHF.

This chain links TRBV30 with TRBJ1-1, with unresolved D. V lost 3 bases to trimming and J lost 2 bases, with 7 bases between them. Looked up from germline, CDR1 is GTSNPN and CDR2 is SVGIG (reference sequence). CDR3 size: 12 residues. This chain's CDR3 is CAWRHPNTEAFF. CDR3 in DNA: TGTGCCTGGAGACACCCAAACACTGAAGCTTTCTTT.

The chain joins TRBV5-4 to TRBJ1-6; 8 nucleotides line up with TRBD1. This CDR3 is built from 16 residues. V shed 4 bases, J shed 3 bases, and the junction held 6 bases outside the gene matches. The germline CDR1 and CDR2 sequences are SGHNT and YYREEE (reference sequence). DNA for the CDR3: TGTGCCAGCAGCGTTGGAACAGGGGGCTATAATTCACCCCTCCACTTT. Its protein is CASSVGTGGYNSPLHF.